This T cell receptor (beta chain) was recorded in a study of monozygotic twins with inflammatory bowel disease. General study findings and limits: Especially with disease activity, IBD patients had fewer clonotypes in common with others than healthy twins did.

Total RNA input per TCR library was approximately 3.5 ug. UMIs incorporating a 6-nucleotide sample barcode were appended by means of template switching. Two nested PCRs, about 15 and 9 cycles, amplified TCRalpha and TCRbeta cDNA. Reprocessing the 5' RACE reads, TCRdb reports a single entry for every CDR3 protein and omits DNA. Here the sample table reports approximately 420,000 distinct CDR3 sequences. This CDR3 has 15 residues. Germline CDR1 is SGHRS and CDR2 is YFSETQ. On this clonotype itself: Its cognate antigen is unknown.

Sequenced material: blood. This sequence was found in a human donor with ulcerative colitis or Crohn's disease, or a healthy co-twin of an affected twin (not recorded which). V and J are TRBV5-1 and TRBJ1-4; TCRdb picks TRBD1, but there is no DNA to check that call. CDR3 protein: CASSPGDRTNEKLFF.